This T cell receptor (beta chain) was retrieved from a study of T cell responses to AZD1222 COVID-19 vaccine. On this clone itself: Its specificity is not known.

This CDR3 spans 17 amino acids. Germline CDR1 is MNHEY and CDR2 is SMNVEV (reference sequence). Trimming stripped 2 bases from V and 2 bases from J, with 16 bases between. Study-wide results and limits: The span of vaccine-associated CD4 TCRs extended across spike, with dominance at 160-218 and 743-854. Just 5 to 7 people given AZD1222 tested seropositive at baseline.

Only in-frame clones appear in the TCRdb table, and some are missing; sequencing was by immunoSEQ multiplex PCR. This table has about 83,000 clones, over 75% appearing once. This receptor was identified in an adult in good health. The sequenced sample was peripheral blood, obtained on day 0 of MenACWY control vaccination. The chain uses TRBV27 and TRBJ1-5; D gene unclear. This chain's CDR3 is CASSLGTPLSGNQPQHF. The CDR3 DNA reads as TGTGCCAGCAGTTTAGGCACCCCGTTGTCGGGCAATCAGCCCCAGCATTTT.